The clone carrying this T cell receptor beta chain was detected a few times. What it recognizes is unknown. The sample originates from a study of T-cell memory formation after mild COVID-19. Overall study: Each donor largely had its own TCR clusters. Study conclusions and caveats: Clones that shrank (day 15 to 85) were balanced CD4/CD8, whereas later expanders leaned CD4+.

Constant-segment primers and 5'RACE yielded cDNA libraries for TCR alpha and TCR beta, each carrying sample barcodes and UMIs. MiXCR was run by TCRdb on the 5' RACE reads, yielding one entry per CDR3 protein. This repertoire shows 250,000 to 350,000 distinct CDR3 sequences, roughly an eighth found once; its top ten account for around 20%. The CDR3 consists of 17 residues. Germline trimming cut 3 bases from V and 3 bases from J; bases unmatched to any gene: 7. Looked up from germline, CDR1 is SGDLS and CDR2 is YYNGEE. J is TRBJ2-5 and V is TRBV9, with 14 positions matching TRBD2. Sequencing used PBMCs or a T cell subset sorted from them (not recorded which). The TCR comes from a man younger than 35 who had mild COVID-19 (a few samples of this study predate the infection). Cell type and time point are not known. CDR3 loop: CASSAGTSGGPEETQYF. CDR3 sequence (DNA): TGTGCCAGCAGCGCCGGGACTAGCGGGGGACCTGAAGAGACCCAGTACTTC.